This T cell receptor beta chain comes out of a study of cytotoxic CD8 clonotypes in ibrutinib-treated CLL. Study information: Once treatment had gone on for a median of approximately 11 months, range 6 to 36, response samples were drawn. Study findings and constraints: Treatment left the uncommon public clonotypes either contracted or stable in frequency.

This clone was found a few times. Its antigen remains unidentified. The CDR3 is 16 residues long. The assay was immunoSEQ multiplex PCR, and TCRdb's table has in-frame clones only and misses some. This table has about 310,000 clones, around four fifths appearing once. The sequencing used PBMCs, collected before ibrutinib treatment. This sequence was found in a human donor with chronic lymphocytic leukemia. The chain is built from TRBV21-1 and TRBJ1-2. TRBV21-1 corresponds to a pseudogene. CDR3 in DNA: TGTGCCAGCAGCGCCAATTCGAAGGATTTTGTCTATGGCTACACCTTC. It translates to CASSANSKDFVYGYTF.